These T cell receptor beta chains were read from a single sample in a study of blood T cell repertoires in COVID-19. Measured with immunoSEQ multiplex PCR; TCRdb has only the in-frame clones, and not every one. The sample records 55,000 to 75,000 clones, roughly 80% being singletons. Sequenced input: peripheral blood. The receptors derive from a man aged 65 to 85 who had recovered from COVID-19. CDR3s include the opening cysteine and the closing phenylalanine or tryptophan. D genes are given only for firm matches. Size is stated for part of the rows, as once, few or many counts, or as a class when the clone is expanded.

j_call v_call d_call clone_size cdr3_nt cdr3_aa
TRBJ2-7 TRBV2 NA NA TGTGCCAGCAGTGCGAGAAGGGGAGAGCAGTACTTC CASSARRGEQYF
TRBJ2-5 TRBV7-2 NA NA TGTGCCAGCAGCTTGTCAGCGGTCCAAGAGACCCAGTACTTC CASSLSAVQETQYF
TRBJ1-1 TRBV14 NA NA TGTGCCAGCAGCCGAACAGGGAGAACTGAAGCTTTCTTT CASSRTGRTEAFF
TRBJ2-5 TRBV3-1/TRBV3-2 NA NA TGTGCCAGCAGCCAATTCCTAGTAGAACAGACCCAGTACTTC CASSQFLVEQTQYF
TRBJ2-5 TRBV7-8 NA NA TGTGCCAGCAGCGGGGCCGGGGGAGAGACCCAGTACTTC CASSGAGGETQYF
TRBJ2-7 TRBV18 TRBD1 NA TGTGCCAGCTCACCACCCGGGACAGCCAAAAACGGGCAGTACTTC CASSPPGTAKNGQYF
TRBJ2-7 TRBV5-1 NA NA TGCGCCAGCAGCCGGACAGACGCCGGGGAGCAGTACTTC CASSRTDAGEQYF
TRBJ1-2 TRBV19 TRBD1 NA TGTGCCACGAGGGACAGTGGTTTCTATGGCTACACCTTC CATRDSGFYGYTF
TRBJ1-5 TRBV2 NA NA TGTGCCAGCATTGCCCAAGTCGGTCAGCCCCAGCATTTT CASIAQVGQPQHF
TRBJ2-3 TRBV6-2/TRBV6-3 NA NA TGTGCCAGCAGTTACCGGGAAAGCACAGATACGCAGTATTTT CASSYRESTDTQYF
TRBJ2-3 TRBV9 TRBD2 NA TGTGCCAGCAGCGCTAGCGGGGGGGCCTTAGATACGCAGTATTTT CASSASGGALDTQYF
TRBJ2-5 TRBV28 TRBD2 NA TGTGCCAGCAGCCGGACTAGCGGGACCCAGTACTTC CASSRTSGTQYF
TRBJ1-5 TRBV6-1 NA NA TGTGCCAGCAGAGAAGGTGACTATAGCAATCAGCCCCAGCATTTT CASREGDYSNQPQHF
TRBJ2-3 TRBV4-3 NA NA TGCGCCAGCAGCCAAGGTGGGATAGGGGTCCTTGGCACAGATACGCAGTATTTT CASSQGGIGVLGTDTQYF
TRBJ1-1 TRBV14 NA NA TGTGCCAGCAGCCAAGCGGACAGCCGGGGAGAAGCTTTCTTT CASSQADSRGEAFF
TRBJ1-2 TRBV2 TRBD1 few TGTGCCAGCGGCTCGGGGACAGGGGATAACTATGGCTACACCTTC CASGSGTGDNYGYTF
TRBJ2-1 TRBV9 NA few TGTGCCAGCAGCGTAGGTGGGAGATACAATGAGCAGTTCTTC CASSVGGRYNEQFF
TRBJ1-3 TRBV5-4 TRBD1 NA TGTGCCAGCAGCTTACCGAACCCACAGGGGGGAGGAAACACCATATATTTT CASSLPNPQGGGNTIYF
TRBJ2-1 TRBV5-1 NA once TGCGCCAGCAGCTCCTGGGGCCCGAAAAATGAGCAGTTCTTC CASSSWGPKNEQFF
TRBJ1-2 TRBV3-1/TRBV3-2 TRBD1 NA TGTGCCAGCAGCCAAGGGGACAGGTCAGGTGGCTACACCTTC CASSQGDRSGGYTF
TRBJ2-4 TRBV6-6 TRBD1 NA TGTGCCAGCAGTTACGGGGGACAGCGAGGAAACATTCAGTACTTC CASSYGGQRGNIQYF
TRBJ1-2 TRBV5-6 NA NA TGTGCCAGCAGGGGATCCCCCCTCCGGGGATATGGCTACACCTTC CASRGSPLRGYGYTF
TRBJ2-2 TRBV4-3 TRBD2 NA TGCGCCAGCAGCCAAGAACCAGCGGGAGCCCAAGCCGGGGAGCTGTTTTTT CASSQEPAGAQAGELFF
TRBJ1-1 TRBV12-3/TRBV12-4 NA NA TGTGCCAGCAGGAGGGTTTTCGCTGAAGCTTTCTTT CASRRVFAEAFF
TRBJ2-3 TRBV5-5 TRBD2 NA TGTGCCAGCAGTTTCTTTAGCGGGGGGCAAGATACGCAGTATTTT CASSFFSGGQDTQYF
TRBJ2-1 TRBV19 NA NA TGTGCCAGTAGTATCGGCGACAGGTGGGATGAGCAGTTCTTC CASSIGDRWDEQFF
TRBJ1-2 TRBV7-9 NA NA TGTGCCAGCAGCCAACCGATACAGCATGGCTACACCTTC CASSQPIQHGYTF
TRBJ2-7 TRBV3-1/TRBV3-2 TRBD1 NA TGTGCCAGCAGCCAAGGGCCCGGGACAGGTTCCTACGAGCAGTACTTC CASSQGPGTGSYEQYF
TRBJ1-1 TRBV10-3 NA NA TGTGCCATCAGTGTTATCCACAGATCGAACACTGAAGCTTTCTTT CAISVIHRSNTEAFF
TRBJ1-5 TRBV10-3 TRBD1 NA TGTGCCATCGGTCAGGAAGGGGGCGCGGACAATCAGCCCCAGCATTTT CAIGQEGGADNQPQHF
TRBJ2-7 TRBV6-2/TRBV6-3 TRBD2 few TGTGCCAGCATCCCACGACCGGGACTAGTCTCCCCCTACGAGCAGTACTTC CASIPRPGLVSPYEQYF
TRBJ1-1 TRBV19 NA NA TGTGCCAGTAGTATTTCTTATGGGAGGGGAGAAGCTTTCTTT CASSISYGRGEAFF
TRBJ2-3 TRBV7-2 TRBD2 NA TGTGCCAGCAGCCGTAGCGGGAGGGCTGAAGATACGCAGTATTTT CASSRSGRAEDTQYF
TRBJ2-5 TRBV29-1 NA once TGCAGCGTTGCCCAGGGAACAGAGACCCAGTACTTC CSVAQGTETQYF
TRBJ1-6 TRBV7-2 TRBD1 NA TGTGCCAGCAGCTCTGGACAGGGCCAACGGTCACCCCTCCACTTT CASSSGQGQRSPLHF
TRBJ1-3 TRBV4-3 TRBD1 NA TGCGCCAGCAGCCAAGCCGGGACAGCTGGAAACACCATATATTTT CASSQAGTAGNTIYF
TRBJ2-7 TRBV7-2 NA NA TGTGCCAGCAGCTCCAACGTCGGGACATATTACTACGAGCAGTACTTC CASSSNVGTYYYEQYF
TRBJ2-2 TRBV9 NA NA TGTGCCAGCAGCTCTGGGGCCCCGAACACCGGGGAGCTGTTTTTT CASSSGAPNTGELFF
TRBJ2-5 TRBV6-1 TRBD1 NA TGTGCCAGCAGTGAAGGGCGCCAGGGGGTTGTTGAGACCCAGTACTTC CASSEGRQGVVETQYF